This T cell receptor beta chain was profiled in a study of regulatory T cells in long-lasting Graves disease (dated by TCRdb to the early 2020s). For the study in its entirety: Newly diagnosed Graves' disease patients had taken antithyroid drugs for less than 3 months. The study took place in China and was registered as a clinical trial. Patients with persistent Graves' disease were compared with patients with newly diagnosed Graves' disease using TCR sequencing and RNA sequencing of peripheral blood. A total of about 35 samples underwent TCR sequencing, from about 13 patients with persistent Graves' disease and around 20 patients with newly diagnosed Graves' disease.

The paper as a whole reports these results and caveats: Peripheral blood alone was examined, since thyroid tissue, which constituted the primary lesion, could not be accessed. Sequencing and analysis were restricted to the TCR beta chain. Patients with persistent disease shared more public clonotypes (about 2,500) than newly diagnosed patients did (more than 900). Lower TCR Shannon entropy and fewer highly expanded clones were observed in persistent Graves' disease patients than in newly diagnosed patients, which suggested clonal expansion. The small sample size was acknowledged by the authors as a limitation that may reduce accuracy.

As to this clonotype: Its antigen target is currently unknown. No base-level quality is on record; no much larger clone is a single base apart.

What this sample's time point label stands for: newly diagnosed GD, antithyroid drugs for less than 3 months. For both TCR sequencing and RNA sequencing, RNA was extracted from PBMCs using TRIzol. Graves' disease was diagnosed according to American Thyroid Association guidelines. Patients were recruited from an endocrinology department in Xi'an, China. From each patient, approximately 10 milliliters of peripheral blood was collected into an EDTA anticoagulant tube. Ficoll Paque Plus density gradient separation was used to isolate PBMCs, and no further T cell sorting was performed. An Agilent 2100 Bioanalyzer and agarose gel were used to assess RNA quality, and a NanoDrop 2000 was used to measure RNA concentration. Libraries were made using multiplex PCR. Sequencing took place on an Illumina HiSeq 4000. CDR3 regions were amplified by Arm-PCR with iRepertoire HTBI primers to construct TCR beta libraries. Gel purification was performed on PCR products prior to sequencing. The paper's data handling went like this. A total of roughly 65 TRBV and 14 TRBJ segments were identified across samples and were used for gene usage analysis of CDR3 amino acid clonotypes. COPE and FqMerger were used to merge the filtered high-quality paired reads into contigs. BLAST was used to align contigs to IMGT TRBV, TRBD and TRBJ reference genes, and CDR3 was defined according to IMGT. Any clonotype with a frequency above 0.1% was classified as a highly expanded clone. Shannon entropy was used to measure repertoire diversity, and the Gini coefficient was used to measure V-J evenness. Clonotypes shared by more than one individual were considered public. TCRdb cleaned the public reads at Q25 with fastp, built clones with MiXCR and kept in-frame beta chains. Each entry merges the rows of one CDR3 protein and shows their most common DNA and genes. The V and J calls reflect TCRdb's pipeline rather than the authors' work. A total of hundreds of thousands of distinct CDR3 sequences appear in this sample, about 18% of them only once. The top ten hold 38% of the sample.

This clonotype was sampled from a female donor with Graves disease. Sequences were derived from peripheral blood mononuclear cells (PBMCs), sampled at new diagnosis, from a patient treated with antithyroid drugs.

The DNA is TGTGCCAGCAGTTCGAGAAAAGGTCGGGGGTTCTTC. Its translation reads: CASSSRKGRGFF. The chain is encoded by TRBV12-3 or TRBV12-4 joined to TRBJ2-1, with a weak D call of TRBD2 (5 bases match). The trim is 4 bases for V and 15 bases for J, with a gap of 16 bases between the germline ends. From the cysteine through the phenylalanine, the CDR3 covers 12 amino acids. Only the CDR3 portion is preserved as DNA: 36 bases, with reading frame beginning at the first base.